A selection of T cell receptor beta chains follows, all from one sample in a study of control samples from healthy donors and cancer patients. The protocol was immunoSEQ multiplex PCR, while the TCRdb copy is restricted to in-frame clones and leaves out a portion. The top ten clones hold 20% to 25% of a sample with roughly 20,000 clones, 80% to 85% of them seen once. Sequenced input: PBMCs. Source of these receptors: a man aged 60-69 years with colorectal cancer. Both conserved end residues are part of each CDR3. A D gene is named only where the DNA matches it firmly. Rows give clone size only sometimes, using once, few, many, or a class for an expanded clone.

>TRBV7-9|.|16|TRBJ1-6|.
TGTGCCAGCAGCTTAGTCCGATGGGGGGAGAATTCACCCCTCCACTTT
CASSLVRWGENSPLHF
>TRBV30|TRBD1|15|TRBJ1-1|.
TGTGCCCGGACTACCGCCGGGACAGGGAGCTCTGAAGCTTTCTTT
CARTTAGTGSSEAFF
>TRBV6-1|.|16|TRBJ1-4|.
TGTGCCAGCAGTGCCATCAGGGGCAGGCCTGATGAAAAACTGTTTTTT
CASSAIRGRPDEKLFF
>TRBV7-2|.|15|TRBJ1-2|.
TGTGCCAGCAGCCCCCCCGGTGTTATGTTTTATGGCTACACCTTC
CASSPPGVMFYGYTF
>TRBV5-4|.|14|TRBJ2-3|.
TGTGCCAGCAGCTTGTCCGGGGGCCCAGATACGCAGTATTTT
CASSLSGGPDTQYF
>TRBV3-1/TRBV3-2|.|12|TRBJ1-2|.
TGTGCCAGCAGCTCTCAGGTTTGGGGCTACACCTTC
CASSSQVWGYTF
>TRBV20-1|.|13|TRBJ2-3|.
TGCAGTGCTAGTCTAGAAGGCACAGATACGCAGTATTTT
CSASLEGTDTQYF
>TRBV6-5|TRBD1|15|TRBJ1-2|.
TGTGCCAGCAGACACCGGGACAGCGAATCCTATGGCTACACCTTC
CASRHRDSESYGYTF
>TRBV25-1|.|13|TRBJ2-1|.
TGTGCCAGCAGTGAGGGAAGGGTCAATGAGCAGTTCTTC
CASSEGRVNEQFF
>TRBV7-9|.|15|TRBJ2-1|.
TGTGCCAGCAGCCCCCCGGTTAACAGATATGATGAGCAGTTCTTC
CASSPPVNRYDEQFF
>TRBV2|TRBD1|15|TRBJ2-7|few
TGTGCCAGCGCTGATTGGCAGGGGGTTTCCTACGAGCAGTACTTC
CASADWQGVSYEQYF
>TRBV7-9|TRBD1|13|TRBJ1-1|.
TGTGCCAGCAGGTTCGACAGGGGGAAAGAAGCTTTCTTT
CASRFDRGKEAFF
>TRBV5-1|TRBD1|14|TRBJ1-2|.
TGCGCCAGCAGCTTGGTAGCGACAGGGGACGGCTACACCTTC
CASSLVATGDGYTF
>TRBV9|TRBD1|22|TRBJ1-1|.
TGTGCCAGCAGCCAGGGACAGGGGGAGGATTTTATGAGGGTTGATTACCCCGGGGAAGCTTTCTTT
CASSQGQGEDFMRVDYPGEAFF
>TRBV30|.|13|TRBJ1-3|.
TGTGCCTGGAGAAGGGTGTCTGGAAACACCATATATTTT
CAWRRVSGNTIYF
>TRBV6-5|.|16|TRBJ1-1|few
TGTGCCAGCAGTTCTTTCCTGACCGTAGGCGGCACTGAAGCTTTCTTT
CASSSFLTVGGTEAFF
>TRBV5-4|TRBD1|17|TRBJ2-2|few
TGTGCCAGCTTCTCGGTCGTCGGGGGACAGGGGACCGGGGAGCTGTTTTTT
CASFSVVGGQGTGELFF
>TRBV7-2|.|16|TRBJ1-5|.
TGTGCCAGCAGCTTAGAGGCAGGGTTTGGCTATCAGCCCCAGCATTTT
CASSLEAGFGYQPQHF
>TRBV18|.|12|TRBJ2-2|.
TGTGCCAGCTCACCATTGACGGGGGAGCTGTTTTTT
CASSPLTGELFF
>TRBV6-2/TRBV6-3|.|11|TRBJ1-2|few
TGTGCCAGCAGTCGGATTGGTGGCTACACCTTC
CASSRIGGYTF
>TRBV29-1|TRBD1|13|TRBJ2-1|.
TGCAGCGTCAGAGGGACAGGGGGTAATGAGCAGTTCTTC
CSVRGTGGNEQFF
>TRBV4-1|.|16|TRBJ1-3|.
TGCGCCAGCAGCCAGTACCTGTCGAGCTCTGGAAACACCATATATTTT
CASSQYLSSSGNTIYF
>TRBV5-4|TRBD1|13|TRBJ1-1|.
TGTGCCAGCAGTTACCGGGACAGTAAAGAAGCTTTCTTT
CASSYRDSKEAFF
>TRBV30|TRBD1|18|TRBJ2-2|.
TGTGCCTGGAGTGTACTGAGACAGGGCCCGTGGAACACCGGGGAGCTGTTTTTT
CAWSVLRQGPWNTGELFF
>TRBV7-9|.|13|TRBJ1-2|.
TGTGCCAGCAGCTTAGCAAACAGGGCTTTCTACACCTTC
CASSLANRAFYTF
>TRBV27|.|12|TRBJ1-2|few
TGTGCCAGCAGTACACCACCTGATGGCTACACCTTC
CASSTPPDGYTF
>TRBV3-1/TRBV3-2|TRBD1|17|TRBJ2-3|.
TGTGCCAGCAGCCAAGATCCCCAGGGGGCTCGGACAGATACGCAGTATTTT
CASSQDPQGARTDTQYF
>TRBV2|TRBD1|15|TRBJ1-1|.
TGTGCCAGCAGACAGGGGGCTAAAGTGAACACTGAAGCTTTCTTT
CASRQGAKVNTEAFF
>TRBV2|.|14|TRBJ1-1|.
TGTGCCAGCAGCACAAATACAGGGAACACTGAAGCTTTCTTT
CASSTNTGNTEAFF
>TRBV29-1|.|13|TRBJ2-6|.
TGCAGCGTTCTACCCTCTGGGGCCAACGTCCTGACTTTC
CSVLPSGANVLTF
>TRBV6-6|TRBD1|17|TRBJ2-1|.
TGTGCCAGCAGTCTAACCGGGACAGGGGGCTTAAACAATGAGCAGTTCTTC
CASSLTGTGGLNNEQFF
>TRBV6-5|.|13|TRBJ2-1|.
TGTGCCAGCAGTTACGGGACCCCCAATGAGCAGTTCTTC
CASSYGTPNEQFF
>TRBV10-2|.|14|TRBJ1-3|.
TGCGCCAGCAGTGATAAGGGAGGCGGAAACACCATATATTTT
CASSDKGGGNTIYF
>TRBV9|TRBD2|17|TRBJ2-1|.
TGTGCCAGCAGCGTAGGGTCCGGGGGGGGCTCCTACAATGAGCAGTTCTTC
CASSVGSGGGSYNEQFF
>TRBV19|TRBD1|15|TRBJ1-5|.
TGTGCCAGTAGTCCTTCGGACAGGGAAATCCAGCCCCAGCATTTT
CASSPSDREIQPQHF
>TRBV7-2|.|13|TRBJ1-1|.
TGTGCCAGCAGCTTAGGGTCGAACACTGAAGCTTTCTTT
CASSLGSNTEAFF
>TRBV11-3|TRBD1|14|TRBJ2-1|.
TGTGCCAGCAGCGGACGGACAGGCTACAATGAGCAGTTCTTC
CASSGRTGYNEQFF
>TRBV5-1|TRBD1|15|TRBJ1-6|once
TGCGCCAGCACCCCGACAGGGGGTATGAGTTCACCCCTCCACTTT
CASTPTGGMSSPLHF
>TRBV4-3|.|16|TRBJ1-1|.
TGCGCCAGCAGCCAAGACCGGGCCCTAGGGGAGACTGAAGCTTTCTTT
CASSQDRALGETEAFF
>TRBV10-1|TRBD2|17|TRBJ2-2|.
TGCGCCAGCAGTGGCTCCGGGACTAGCGGGGTGGCCGGGGAGCTGTTTTTT
CASSGSGTSGVAGELFF
>TRBV7-9|.|12|TRBJ1-5|.
TGTGCCAGCAGCTCGGGACCGGGGCCCGAGCATTTT
CASSSGPGPEHF
>TRBV25-1|.|15|TRBJ2-1|.
TGTGCCAGCAGTGACCTTGACCTTCCCTACAATGAGCAGTTCTTC
CASSDLDLPYNEQFF
>TRBV10-3|.|14|TRBJ1-1|.
TGTGCCATCAGTGTAGGGTCTGGACAAGATGAAGCTTTCTTT
CAISVGSGQDEAFF
>TRBV13|.|15|TRBJ2-1|.
TGTGCCAGCAGCTGGGAGACAGGCTTTATCAATGAGCAGTTCTTC
CASSWETGFINEQFF
>TRBV7-2|.|15|TRBJ1-4|.
TGTGCCAGCAGCTTAGATGGCAGAATTAATGAAAAACTGTTTTTT
CASSLDGRINEKLFF